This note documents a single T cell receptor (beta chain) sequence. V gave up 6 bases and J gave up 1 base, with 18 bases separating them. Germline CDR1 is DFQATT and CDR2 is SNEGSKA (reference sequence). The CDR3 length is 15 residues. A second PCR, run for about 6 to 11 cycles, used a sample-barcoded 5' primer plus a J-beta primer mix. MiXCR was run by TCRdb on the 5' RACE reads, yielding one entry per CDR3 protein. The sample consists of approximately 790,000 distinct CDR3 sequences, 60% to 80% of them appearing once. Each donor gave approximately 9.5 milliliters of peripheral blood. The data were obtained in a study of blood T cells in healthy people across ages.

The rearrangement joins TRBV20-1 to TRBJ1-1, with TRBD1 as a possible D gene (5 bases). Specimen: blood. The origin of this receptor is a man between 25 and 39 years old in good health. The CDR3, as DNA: TGCAGTGCGAACCCACCCCGAGGGGCGAACACTGAAGCTTTCTTT. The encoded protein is CSANPPRGANTEAFF.